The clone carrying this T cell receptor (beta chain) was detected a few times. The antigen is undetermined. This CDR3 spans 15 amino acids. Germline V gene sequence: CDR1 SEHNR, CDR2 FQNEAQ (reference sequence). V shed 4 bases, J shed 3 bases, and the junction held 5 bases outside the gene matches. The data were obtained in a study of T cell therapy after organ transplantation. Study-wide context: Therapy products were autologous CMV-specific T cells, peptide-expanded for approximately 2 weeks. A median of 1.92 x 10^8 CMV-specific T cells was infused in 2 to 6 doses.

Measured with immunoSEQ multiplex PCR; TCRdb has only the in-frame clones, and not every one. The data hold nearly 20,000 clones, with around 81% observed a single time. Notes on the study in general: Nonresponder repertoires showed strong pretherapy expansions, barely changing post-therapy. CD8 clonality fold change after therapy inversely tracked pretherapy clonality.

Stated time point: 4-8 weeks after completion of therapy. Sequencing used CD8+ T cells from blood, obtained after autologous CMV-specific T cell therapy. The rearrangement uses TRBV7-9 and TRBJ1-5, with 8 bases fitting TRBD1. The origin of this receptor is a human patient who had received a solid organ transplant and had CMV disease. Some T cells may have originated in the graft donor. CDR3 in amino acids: CASSSGQGHNQPQHF. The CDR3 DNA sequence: TGTGCCAGCAGCTCAGGACAGGGACACAATCAGCCCCAGCATTTT.